The 22 T cell receptor beta chains given below trace back to one sample, sequenced in a study of blood T cell repertoires in COVID-19. Some clones are missing from TCRdb's copy, which holds only in-frame ones; the method was immunoSEQ multiplex PCR. The table includes approximately 380,000 clones, 88% detected once. Sequencing was carried out using PBMCs or T cells enriched from blood (not recorded which). The source of these receptors is a woman aged 18-29 years who had recovered from COVID-19.

The chain links TRBV4-3 to TRBJ2-7, with D possibly being TRBD1 (6 bases). V was trimmed by 1 base and J by 3 bases, leaving 13 bases between them. The germline CDR1 and CDR2 sequences are LGHNA and YSLEER. The CDR3 is 15 amino acids. In DNA, the CDR3 is TGCGCCAGCAGCCAAGGAACAGGGTCCCTCTACGAGCAGTACTTC. The encoded protein is CASSQGTGSLYEQYF.

This chain links TRBV10-3 with TRBJ2-7; TRBD1 is a possible D gene (6 bases). The CDR3 consists of 14 residues. V lost 4 bases and J lost 2, with 12 bases in between. Germline loops: CDR1 ENHRY, CDR2 SYGVKD. CDR3 protein: CAISGGHAPYEQYF. The CDR3 DNA reads as TGTGCCATCAGTGGGGGACACGCACCCTACGAGCAGTACTTC.

V is TRBV4-3 and J is TRBJ2-3; 9 bases are a match to TRBD1. The CDR3 consists of 15 residues. Germline CDR1 LGHNA, CDR2 YSLEER. The J segment lost 8 bases and the V segment lost 0 bases, leaving 6 bases of the junction unmatched. DNA for the CDR3: TGCGCCAGCAGCCAAGAGCGGGGACAGGGAACTACGCAGTATTTT. Encoded protein: CASSQERGQGTTQYF.

The chain combines TRBV7-9 with TRBJ1-2, with a weak D call TRBD1 (6 bases). V was shortened by 2 bases and J by 8 bases, with 18 bases between the two germline ends. The germline gives CDR1 SEHNR, CDR2 FQNEAQ (reference sequence). This CDR3 region has 15 residues. CDR3 loop: CASSLQGSGLGGYTF. The CDR3 coding sequence is TGTGCCAGCAGCTTACAGGGGAGTGGCTTAGGCGGCTACACCTTC. The full variable domain, its missing parts supplied by reference TRBV7-9 and TRBJ1-2, is DTGVSQNPRHKITKRGQNVTFRCDPISEHNRLYWYRQTLGQGPEFLTYFQNEAQLEKSRLLSDRFSAERPKGSFSTLEIQRTEQGDSAMYLCASSLQGSGLGGYTFGSGTRLTVV.

The chain combines TRBV9 with TRBJ2-1; 11 bases line up with TRBD2. The V gene end was trimmed by 4 bases and the J gene end by 9 bases; junction bases not matched to a gene: 21. The germline gives CDR1 SGDLS, CDR2 YYNGEE. The CDR3 spans 19 residues. The DNA for the CDR3 is TGTGCCAGCAGCCCCCGGGGTAGCGGGGGGGCCCTGTCGTTCGGTGAGCAGTTCTTC. It codes for CASSPRGSGGALSFGEQFF.

CDR3: CASSYSTGDYEQYF. For the CDR3, the DNA is TGTGCCAGCAGTTACTCGACCGGGGATTACGAGCAGTACTTC. J is TRBJ2-7 and V is TRBV6-5; D might be TRBD2 (5 bases). CDR1 is MNHEY, CDR2 SVGAGI, per germline. Trimming pared 0 bases from V and 4 bases from J, leaving 10 bases between. The CDR3 loop spans 14 amino acids.

The CDR3 nucleotides are TGTGCCACAATATCCGGACACCCAACCTCCTACGAGCAGTACTTC. It codes for CATISGHPTSYEQYF. The V and J genes are TRBV28 and TRBJ2-7; tentatively, D is TRBD1 (5 bases). V was pared by 10 bases and J by 0 bases, with 19 bases between. CDR3 size: 15 residues. CDR1 is MDHEN, CDR2 SYDVKM, per germline.

The chain recombines TRBV9 with TRBJ1-2; 7 bases are shared with TRBD1. The CDR3 loop spans 15 amino acids. Trimming cost V 3 bases and J 4 bases; bases outside gene matches: 9. Germline CDR1 reads SGDLS; CDR2 reads YYNGEE. CDR3 region: CASSEGQGGSYGYTF. The DNA of the CDR3 is TGTGCCAGCAGCGAGGGGCAGGGGGGAAGCTATGGCTACACCTTC.

The sample holds one count of this clone. The chain carries TRBV30 and TRBJ1-2; maybe TRBD1 (6 bases). Germline V gene sequence: CDR1 GTSNPN, CDR2 SVGIG (reference sequence). V lost 8 bases and J lost 0, with 16 bases in between. The CDR3 is 14 amino acids. CDR3 nucleotide sequence: TGTGCCGAAACAACAGGGCTTTCTAACTATGGCTACACCTTC. Translation gives CAETTGLSNYGYTF.

The chain carries TRBV11-2 and TRBJ1-5; D remains ambiguous. Trimming shortened V by 5 bases and J by 3 bases, and 11 bases separated the two germline ends. The CDR3 loop spans 14 amino acids. Germline CDR1 and CDR2: SGHAT and FQNNGV. The CDR3 DNA sequence: TGTGCCAGCAGCCCCGGACGGGACAATCAGCCCCAGCATTTT. It translates to CASSPGRDNQPQHF.

The V gene is TRBV6-2 or TRBV6-3, the J gene TRBJ2-7; no firm D call. The CDR3 consists of 12 residues. The germline V gene encodes CDR1 MNHEY and CDR2 SVGEGT. The V end lost 5 bases, the J end lost 7 bases, and 12 bases lay between the germline ends. The CDR3 nucleotides read TGTGCCAGCAGTCTCGTTCTCGGGGAGCAGTACTTC. As protein: CASSLVLGEQYF.

This chain uses TRBV7-9 with TRBJ1-3; D is unresolved. The germline gives CDR1 SEHNR, CDR2 FQNEAQ (reference sequence). CDR3 size: 19 residues. Trimming took 7 bases from V and 0 from J, leaving 25 bases between them. CDR3 in DNA: TGTGCCAGCAAAAACAAAGACAACCAGAGACGGGACTCTGGAAACACCATATATTTT. Translation: CASKNKDNQRRDSGNTIYF.

In nucleotides, the CDR3 is TGTGCCAGCAGCTTACAGGGGGACTATGGCTACACCTTC. Translating gives CASSLQGDYGYTF. This chain joins TRBV5-8 and TRBJ1-2; TRBD1 agrees at 8 bases. V lost 2 bases to trimming and J lost 3 bases; unmatched junction nucleotides: 0. Germline-derived CDR1 and CDR2 are SGHTS and YDEGEE. This CDR3 comprises 13 residues. The complete variable domain, with remaining parts taken from reference TRBV5-8 and TRBJ1-2, reads EAGVTQSPTHLIKTRGQQATLRCSPISGHTSVYWYQQALGLGLQFLLWYDEGEERNRGNFPPRFSGRQFPNYSSELNVNALELEDSALYLCASSLQGDYGYTFGSGTRLTVV.

This clone has a single count. This chain joins TRBV4-2 and TRBJ1-2; TRBD1 is a possible D gene (6 bases). The V end lost 1 base, the J end lost 4 bases, and 22 bases lay between the germline ends. The CDR3 contains 18 residues. The germline V gene has CDR1 LGHNA and CDR2 YNFKEQ. The DNA of the CDR3 is TGTGCCAGCAGCCAAGTCCTGCTTCGGGACACCTGGGGCTATGGCTACACCTTC. Its translation: CASSQVLLRDTWGYGYTF.

The chain couples TRBV6-1 to TRBJ2-2, with 8 bases lining up with TRBD2. After removal of 2 bases from V and 1 base from J, the junction contained 6 bases not matched to a gene. Germline V gene sequence: CDR1 MNHNS, CDR2 SASEGT. The CDR3 spans 17 residues. The CDR3 reads CASSERSSGWNTGELFF. In DNA, the CDR3 is TGTGCCAGCAGTGAAAGGTCTAGCGGGTGGAACACCGGGGAGCTGTTTTTT.

This rearrangement joins TRBV30 to TRBJ2-1, with 8 positions matching TRBD1. Germline loops: CDR1 GTSNPN, CDR2 SVGIG (reference sequence). J was trimmed by 6 bases and V by 0 bases; bases with no gene match: 7. The CDR3 is 15 amino acids. CDR3 protein: CAWSVMGQALNEQFF. The DNA of the CDR3 is TGTGCCTGGAGTGTTATGGGACAGGCCCTCAATGAGCAGTTCTTC.

This chain joins TRBV5-4 and TRBJ2-3; 7 bases align to TRBD1. Germline V CDR1 and CDR2: SGHNT, YYREEE (reference sequence). The CDR3 loop spans 15 amino acids. Trimming cost V 4 bases and J 5 bases; bases outside gene matches: 10. As DNA, the CDR3 is TGTGCCAGCAGCCTTGCTCCGACAGGGATAGATACGCAGTATTTT. Amino acid sequence: CASSLAPTGIDTQYF.

The genes are TRBV5-4 and TRBJ1-2; D may be TRBD1 (5 bases). Trimming shortened V by 0 bases and J by 8 bases, and 14 bases separated the two germline ends. This CDR3 spans 14 amino acids. CDR1 and CDR2 (germline): SGHNT, YYREEE (reference sequence). The CDR3 DNA reads TGTGCCAGCAGCTTGGTCGGGGGTGTAGAAGGCTACACCTTC. Its protein is CASSLVGGVEGYTF. Full variable domain (missing parts from reference TRBV5-4 and TRBJ1-2): ETGVTQSPTHLIKTRGQQVTLRCSSQSGHNTVSWYQQALGQGPQFIFQYYREEENGRGNFPPRFSGLQFPNYSSELNVNALELDDSALYLCASSLVGGVEGYTFGSGTRLTVV.

The J gene is TRBJ2-7, the V gene TRBV7-9, with D maybe TRBD2 (6 bases). This CDR3 is 12 amino acids long. CDR1 and CDR2 (germline): SEHNR, FQNEAQ (reference sequence). V lost 5 bases and J lost 5, with 10 bases in between. This CDR3 reads CASSHIADEQYF. The CDR3 coding sequence is TGTGCCAGCAGCCACATAGCGGACGAGCAGTACTTC. Full variable domain (missing parts from reference TRBV7-9 and TRBJ2-7): DTGVSQNPRHKITKRGQNVTFRCDPISEHNRLYWYRQTLGQGPEFLTYFQNEAQLEKSRLLSDRFSAERPKGSFSTLEIQRTEQGDSAMYLCASSHIADEQYFGPGTRLTVT.

This chain links TRBV12-3 or TRBV12-4 with TRBJ1-2; D might be TRBD1 (6 bases). The CDR3 loop spans 12 amino acids. Trimming took 4 bases from V and 7 from J, leaving 10 bases between them. The CDR3 sequence: CASSSSGVGYTF. The CDR3 DNA follows: TGTGCCAGCAGTTCCTCAGGGGTTGGCTACACCTTC.

This sequence joins TRBV15 and TRBJ2-7; D might be TRBD1 (6 bases). Germline V CDR1 and CDR2: LNHNV, YYDKDF (reference sequence). This CDR3 contains 15 residues. V was pared by 2 bases and J by 5 bases, with 16 bases between. The CDR3 reads CATSRPFTTGHEQYF. Here the CDR3 DNA reads TGTGCCACCAGCAGACCCTTTACCACAGGGCACGAGCAGTACTTC.

V gene TRBV5-5 combines with J gene TRBJ1-1; D is perhaps TRBD1 (5 bases). Trimming stripped 0 bases from V and 1 base from J, with 10 bases between. Germline CDR1 and CDR2: SGHKS and YYEKEE (reference sequence). There are 15 residues in the CDR3. The CDR3: CASSLDPGENTEAFF. CDR3 DNA sequence: TGTGCCAGCAGCTTGGATCCGGGGGAGAACACTGAAGCTTTCTTT.